This T cell receptor beta chain was documented in a study of T cell changes during pregnancy in multiple sclerosis. Clones were read by immunoSEQ multiplex PCR, and TCRdb kept only the in-frame ones, dropping some. Among about 42,000 clones, 80% to 95% were seen once, and the ten largest hold about 0.5%. The specimen comprised CD4+ T cells from peripheral blood mononuclear cells, sampled in the second trimester of pregnancy. The clonotype originates from a female donor in good health, enrolled as a control in a pregnancy study.

CDR3 DNA sequence: TGTGCCAGCAGCCCGGGACAGCGGCCGGGCGAGCAGTACTTC. The encoded protein is CASSPGQRPGEQYF. The chain uses TRBV9 and TRBJ2-7; TRBD1 matches 7 bases. The CDR3 loop spans 14 amino acids. Trimming took 4 bases from V and 6 from J; bases not matched to a gene: 10. Per the germline V gene, CDR1 is SGDLS and CDR2 is YYNGEE.